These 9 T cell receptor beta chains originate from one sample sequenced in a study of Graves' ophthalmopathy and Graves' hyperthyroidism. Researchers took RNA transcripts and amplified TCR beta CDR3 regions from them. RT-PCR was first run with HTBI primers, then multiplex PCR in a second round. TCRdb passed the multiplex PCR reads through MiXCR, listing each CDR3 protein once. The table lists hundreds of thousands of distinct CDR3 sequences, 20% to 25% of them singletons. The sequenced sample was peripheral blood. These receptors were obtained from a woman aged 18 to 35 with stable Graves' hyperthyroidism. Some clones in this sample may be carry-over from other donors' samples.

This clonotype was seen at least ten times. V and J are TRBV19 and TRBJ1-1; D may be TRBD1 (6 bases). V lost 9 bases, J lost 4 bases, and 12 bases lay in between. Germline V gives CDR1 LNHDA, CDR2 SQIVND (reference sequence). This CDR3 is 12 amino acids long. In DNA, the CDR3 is TGTGCCAGCAAGGGGGGCGGCACTGAAGCTTTCTTT. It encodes CASKGGGTEAFF.

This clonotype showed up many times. CDR3 DNA sequence: TGTGCCATCAGCCCAGGGACACGGACCTACGAGCAGTACTTC. Its translation is CAISPGTRTYEQYF. The chain recombines TRBV10-3 with TRBJ2-7; D is possibly TRBD1 (6 bases). The CDR3 is 14 amino acids. The V end was cut by 6 bases, the J end by 2 bases, with 14 bases between. CDR1 is ENHRY, CDR2 SYGVKD, per germline.

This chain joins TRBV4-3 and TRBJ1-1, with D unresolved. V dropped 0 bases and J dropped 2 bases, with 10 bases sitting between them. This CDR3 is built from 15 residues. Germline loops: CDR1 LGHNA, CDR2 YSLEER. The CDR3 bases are TGCGCCAGCAGCCAAGACGACCGGGGTAACACTGAAGCTTTCTTT. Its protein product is CASSQDDRGNTEAFF.

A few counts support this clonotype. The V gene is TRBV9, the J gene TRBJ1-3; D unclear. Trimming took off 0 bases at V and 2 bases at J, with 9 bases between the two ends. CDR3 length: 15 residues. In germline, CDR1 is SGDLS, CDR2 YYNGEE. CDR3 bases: TGTGCCAGCAGCGTAGTGAGCGGCCCTGGAAACACCATATATTTT. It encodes CASSVVSGPGNTIYF.

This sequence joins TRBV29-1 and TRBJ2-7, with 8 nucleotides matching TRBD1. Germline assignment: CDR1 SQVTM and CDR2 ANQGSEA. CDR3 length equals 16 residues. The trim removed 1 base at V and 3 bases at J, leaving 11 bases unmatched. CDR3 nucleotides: TGCAGCGTTGAAGTCTACGACAGGGGATCTAGCTACGAGCAGTACTTC. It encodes CSVEVYDRGSSYEQYF.

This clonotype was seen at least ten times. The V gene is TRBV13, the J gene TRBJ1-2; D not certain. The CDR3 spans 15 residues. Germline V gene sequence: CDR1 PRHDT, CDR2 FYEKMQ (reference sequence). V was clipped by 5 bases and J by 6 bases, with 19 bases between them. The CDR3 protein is CASSGTVKGQDGYTF. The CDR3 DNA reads TGTGCCAGCAGCGGTACCGTGAAAGGGCAGGATGGCTACACCTTC.

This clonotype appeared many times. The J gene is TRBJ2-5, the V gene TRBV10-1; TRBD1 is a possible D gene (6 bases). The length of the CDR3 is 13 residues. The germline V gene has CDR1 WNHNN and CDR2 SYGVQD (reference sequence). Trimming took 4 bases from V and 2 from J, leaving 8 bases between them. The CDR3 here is CASSVTGQETQYF. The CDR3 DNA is TGCGCCAGCAGTGTGACAGGACAAGAGACCCAGTACTTC.

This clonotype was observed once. The CDR3 reads CAISGGKQEGYGYTF. Written as DNA, the CDR3 is TGTGCCATCAGTGGAGGCAAACAGGAAGGCTATGGCTACACCTTC. The chain uses TRBV10-3 and TRBJ1-2; D is possibly TRBD1 (5 bases). V lost 4 bases and J lost 4, with 16 bases in between. In germline, CDR1 is ENHRY, CDR2 SYGVKD. The CDR3 has 15 residues.

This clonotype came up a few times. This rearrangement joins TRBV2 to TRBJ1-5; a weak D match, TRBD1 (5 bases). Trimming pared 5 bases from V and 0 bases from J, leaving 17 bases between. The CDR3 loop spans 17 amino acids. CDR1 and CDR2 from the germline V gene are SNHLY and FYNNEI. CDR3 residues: CASSLTAGGYSNQPQHF. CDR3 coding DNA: TGTGCCAGCAGTCTGACAGCCGGTGGGTATAGCAATCAGCCCCAGCATTTT.